Below are 26 T cell receptor beta chains sequenced from a single sample in a study of human T cells and chemical hapten exposure. TCRdb reprocessed the RACE reads via MiXCR and lists one record per CDR3 protein. This table has approximately 400,000 distinct CDR3 sequences, about 4.8% appearing once. The time point: patch test 1, 2 weeks after DPC sensitization. Sample treatment: therapeutic diphenylcyclopropenone sensitization with weekly scalp DPC. The material was whole blood, obtained in connection with sensitization to the hapten diphenylcyclopropenone (DPC). The receptors come from a woman aged 45-65 years with alopecia areata. Some clones in this sample may be carry-over from other donors' samples.

This clonotype was seen repeatedly, ten times or more. This chain uses TRBV7-3 with TRBJ2-1; tentatively, D is TRBD2 (6 bases). CDR3 size: 16 residues. The germline V gene encodes CDR1 SGHTA and CDR2 FQGTGA. Trimming cost V 3 bases and J 9 bases, with 21 bases left between them. Here the CDR3 reads CASSLAGGLTGGEQFF. In DNA form, the CDR3 reads TGTGCCAGCAGCTTGGCGGGCGGGTTAACCGGGGGTGAGCAGTTCTTC. The full variable domain, its missing parts supplied by reference TRBV7-3 and TRBJ2-1, is GAGVSQTPSNKVTEKGKYVELRCDPISGHTALYWYRQSLGQGPEFLIYFQGTGAADDSGLPNDRFFAVRPEGSVSTLKIQRTERGDSAVYLCASSLAGGLTGGEQFFGPGTRLTVL.

The chain is built from TRBV12-3 or TRBV12-4 and TRBJ2-4; TRBD2 matches at 7 bases. This CDR3 comprises 13 residues. Trimming took 6 bases from V and 7 from J; bases not matched to a gene: 6. Here the CDR3 DNA reads TGTGCCAGCAGAGCGGGAATGAGGAACATTCAGTACTTC. Translating gives CASRAGMRNIQYF.

This clonotype was seen ten or more times. The V and J genes are TRBV2 and TRBJ1-2, with D perhaps matching TRBD1 (5 bases). Germline V gene sequence: CDR1 SNHLY, CDR2 FYNNEI. The CDR3 runs 14 residues. The V gene lost 5 bases and the J gene lost 4 bases, with 14 bases spanning the gap. CDR3 sequence (DNA): TGTGCCAGCAGTCGACAGATTACCTCCTATGGCTACACCTTC. Its translation: CASSRQITSYGYTF.

This clonotype was seen at least ten times. The CDR3 here is CASSHDDRELETQYF. Here the CDR3 DNA reads TGTGCCAGCAGCCACGACGACAGGGAGTTGGAGACCCAGTACTTC. The chain is built from TRBV14 and TRBJ2-5; 7 nucleotides align to TRBD1. With V trimmed by 3 bases and J by 5 bases, 9 bases remained unmatched. The length of the CDR3 is 15 residues. Germline assignment: CDR1 SGHDN and CDR2 FVKESK.

Note on this clonotype: A much larger clonotype is one base distant, so this may be a read error. This rearrangement joins TRBV5-6 to TRBJ2-1, with D perhaps TRBD2 (6 bases). The CDR3 runs to 11 residues. Germline CDR1 reads SGHDT; CDR2 reads YYEEEE. Trimming removed 7 bases at V and 15 bases at J, with 17 bases between. In DNA form, the CDR3 reads TGTGCCAGCGGGGCGGGACTTTCCCCGTTCTTC. This codes for CASGAGLSPFF.

The table lists this clonotype with a few counts. J is TRBJ1-1 and V is TRBV29-1, with TRBD1 matching 7 bases. Per the germline V gene, CDR1 is SQVTM and CDR2 is ANQGSEA. This CDR3 spans 12 amino acids. V lost 6 bases to trimming and J lost 7 bases; unmatched junction nucleotides: 8. The DNA for the CDR3 is TGCAGCGTGCCAGGGGGAGTTGTTGAAGCTTTCTTT. Protein: CSVPGGVVEAFF.

The gene calls are TRBV2 and TRBJ2-4, with TRBD1 matching 7 bases. The V gene's germline CDR1 is SNHLY and CDR2 FYNNEI. The V gene end was trimmed by 6 bases and the J gene end by 3 bases; junction bases not matched to a gene: 5. This CDR3 spans 14 amino acids. The CDR3 loop is CASSTGAYKNIQYF. CDR3 nucleotide sequence: TGTGCCAGCAGCACAGGGGCATACAAAAACATTCAGTACTTC.

The chain couples TRBV7-2 to TRBJ2-1, with 8 bases that match TRBD2. The CDR3 runs 15 residues. In germline, CDR1 is SGHTA, CDR2 FQGNSA. Germline trimming cut 7 bases from V and 2 bases from J; bases unmatched to any gene: 7. The CDR3 sequence is CASTLSGDTYNEQFF. In nucleotides, the CDR3 is TGTGCCAGCACCCTTAGCGGGGACACCTACAATGAGCAGTTCTTC.

This clonotype has a handful of counts. This sequence joins TRBV4-2 and TRBJ2-7, with TRBD2 as a possible D gene (6 bases). This CDR3 region has 17 residues. Trimming stripped 0 bases from V and 2 bases from J, with 17 bases between. Germline CDR1 reads LGHNA; CDR2 reads YNFKEQ. The CDR3 is CASSQDSNAGTAYEQYF. In DNA, the CDR3 is TGTGCCAGCAGCCAAGATTCGAATGCGGGAACCGCCTACGAGCAGTACTTC.

This clonotype was seen only a few times. This chain joins TRBV28 and TRBJ2-2; D possibly corresponds to TRBD2 (5 bases). Germline CDR1 reads MDHEN; CDR2 reads SYDVKM. The V and J ends lost 3 bases and 2 bases respectively, with 13 bases between them. The CDR3 runs to 16 residues. The CDR3 here is CASSFSVRTNTGELFF. The DNA of the CDR3 is TGTGCCAGCAGTTTTTCCGTCCGGACTAACACCGGGGAGCTGTTTTTT.

This clonotype was recorded at least ten times. The rearrangement links TRBV28 to TRBJ2-7; TRBD1 matches at 8 bases. The germline V gene has CDR1 MDHEN and CDR2 SYDVKM. The V and J ends lost 8 bases and 2 bases, in that order; junction bases with no gene match: 8. The CDR3 is made up of 14 amino acids. This chain's CDR3 is CASRPTGAPYEQYF. In nucleotides, the CDR3 is TGTGCCAGCCGACCGACAGGGGCCCCCTACGAGCAGTACTTC.

The V and J genes are TRBV28 and TRBJ1-5; D call uncertain. Between the trimmed V and J ends, which lost 5 bases and 5 bases, there was a span of 13 bases. The CDR3 length is 14 residues. Germline V lookup: CDR1 MDHEN, CDR2 SYDVKM. CDR3 sequence reads: CASSGNPGDQPQHF. CDR3 nucleotide sequence: TGTGCCAGCAGTGGCAATCCCGGGGATCAGCCCCAGCATTTT.

The chain recombines TRBV7-9 with TRBJ1-1; D ambiguous. CDR3 size: 13 residues. The germline CDR1 and CDR2 sequences are SEHNR and FQNEAQ (reference sequence). The V gene lost 7 bases and the J gene lost 5 bases, with 14 bases spanning the gap. The CDR3 bases are TGTGCCAGCACCCTGGTGGAAAAGACTGAAGCTTTCTTT. Translated, it gives CASTLVEKTEAFF.

This clonotype was recorded many times. The rearrangement links TRBV9 to TRBJ1-1; no definite D call. Trimming cost V 0 bases and J 1 base, with 7 bases left between them. The germline V gene has CDR1 SGDLS and CDR2 YYNGEE. The CDR3 length is 14 residues. CDR3 DNA: TGTGCCAGCAGCGTAGAAATAGGGAACACTGAAGCTTTCTTT. This sequence encodes CASSVEIGNTEAFF.

The sample holds many counts of this clonotype. The V call is TRBV11-2, the J call TRBJ2-7; no clear D. Trimming left V 0 bases short and J 3 bases short, with 6 bases between. CDR3 size: 13 residues. Germline V gives CDR1 SGHAT, CDR2 FQNNGV. CDR3 in amino acids: CASSLDRRYEQYF. DNA of the CDR3: TGTGCCAGCAGCTTAGATCGGCGCTACGAGCAGTACTTC.

The chain recombines TRBV18 with TRBJ2-1; D call uncertain. V was shortened by 1 base and J by 1 base, with 8 bases between the two germline ends. Germline CDR1 KGHSH, CDR2 LQKENI. The CDR3 runs 15 residues. CDR3 loop: CASSPLGQSYNEQFF. Here the CDR3 DNA reads TGTGCCAGCTCACCACTAGGGCAGTCCTACAATGAGCAGTTCTTC.

The chain is built from TRBV5-1 and TRBJ1-2; no definite D call. Per the germline V gene, CDR1 is SGHRS and CDR2 is YFSETQ. V lost 0 bases and J 6 bases, leaving 3 bases between the germline ends. This CDR3 is 11 amino acids long. The CDR3 sequence: CASSLGNGYTF. CDR3 coding DNA: TGCGCCAGCAGCTTGGGGAATGGCTACACCTTC.

This clonotype was seen ten or more times. The rearrangement uses TRBV29-1 and TRBJ2-7, with TRBD1 identical over 8 bases. V was pared by 6 bases and J by 0 bases, with 4 bases of the junction left unmatched. The CDR3 extends over 13 amino acids. Germline CDR1 SQVTM, CDR2 ANQGSEA. CDR3 nucleotide sequence: TGCAGCGTAGAGGACAGGGACTCCTACGAGCAGTACTTC. Amino acids: CSVEDRDSYEQYF.

This clonotype came up many times. The chain couples TRBV20-1 to TRBJ1-1; 8 bases agree with TRBD1. The CDR3 runs 13 residues. The V gene end was trimmed by 5 bases and the J gene end by 3 bases; junction bases not matched to a gene: 5. CDR1 is DFQATT and CDR2 is SNEGSKA in the germline V gene (reference sequence). The CDR3 nucleotides are TGCAGTGCTGACAGGGGATCGGACACTGAAGCTTTCTTT. It specifies CSADRGSDTEAFF.

This clonotype was recorded at least ten times. The chain carries TRBV3-1 and TRBJ1-3; no definite D call. CDR1 is LGHDT, CDR2 YNNKEL, per germline (reference sequence). The CDR3 runs 14 residues. Deletions cut 0 bases from V and 2 bases from J, with 5 bases between. CDR3 DNA sequence: TGTGCCAGCAGCCAAGATCGGACTGGAAACACCATATATTTT. This codes for CASSQDRTGNTIYF.

This clonotype appeared a few times. The V and J genes are TRBV7-6 and TRBJ1-1, with a weak D call TRBD1 (5 bases). The CDR3 consists of 15 residues. Between the trimmed V and J ends, which lost 1 base and 5 bases, there was a span of 14 bases. Germline V CDR1 and CDR2: SGHVS, FNYEAQ. This CDR3 reads CASSLEASWGTEAFF. The CDR3 DNA follows: TGTGCCAGCAGCTTAGAGGCTTCCTGGGGGACTGAAGCTTTCTTT.

This clonotype was counted many times. V gene TRBV28 combines with J gene TRBJ2-2; 10 bases align to TRBD2. The CDR3 consists of 15 residues. The J segment lost 4 bases and the V segment lost 7 bases, leaving 6 bases of the junction unmatched. Germline lookup yields CDR1 MDHEN and CDR2 SYDVKM. The CDR3: CASKLAGVVTGELFF. The CDR3 nucleotides read TGTGCCAGCAAGCTAGCGGGAGTTGTCACCGGGGAGCTGTTTTTT.

The table lists this clonotype with many counts. An end of the junction does not agree with germline; a read error may underlie this. The chain has TRBV12-3 or TRBV12-4 and TRBJ1-5, with 7 bases identical to TRBD1. This CDR3 is 15 amino acids long. CDR3 in amino acids: CASRLARGPSWPQHF. The CDR3 DNA follows: TGTGCCAGCAGGTTAGCTAGGGGGCCATCATGGCCCCAGCATTTT.

This clonotype was counted many times. The chain recombines TRBV5-1 with TRBJ2-7, with 7 bases lining up with TRBD1. The CDR3 has 16 residues. Germline V gene sequence: CDR1 SGHRS, CDR2 YFSETQ. V lost 2 bases to trimming and J lost 6 bases; unmatched junction nucleotides: 14. CDR3 in amino acids: CASSFTSGTASREQYF. The CDR3 nucleotides read TGCGCCAGCAGCTTCACCTCCGGGACAGCAAGTCGCGAGCAGTACTTC.

The chain has TRBV6-5 and TRBJ2-3; perhaps TRBD1 as D (5 bases). CDR1 and CDR2 (germline): MNHEY, SVGAGI. This CDR3 spans 15 amino acids. V was clipped by 0 bases and J by 2 bases, with 9 bases between them. Here the CDR3 DNA reads TGTGCCAGCAGTTACTCTGGACATCCCACAGATACGCAGTATTTT. This codes for CASSYSGHPTDTQYF.

This chain links TRBV6-1 with TRBJ2-1; TRBD2 is a possible D gene (7 bases). Germline loops: CDR1 MNHNS, CDR2 SASEGT. V was trimmed by 3 bases and J by 9 bases, leaving 18 bases between them. CDR3 length: 15 residues. The CDR3, as DNA: TGTGCCAGCAGTGAGTGGGGGGGGGCCTTGGGTGAGCAGTTCTTC. Translated: CASSEWGGALGEQFF.